The 19 T cell receptor beta chains in this list originate from one sample, sequenced in a study of cytotoxic CD8 clonotypes in ibrutinib-treated CLL. Sequencing used immunoSEQ multiplex PCR; TCRdb keeps in-frame clones, though not all of them. The sample lists some 150,000 clones, about three quarters occurring once. The starting material was PBMCs, obtained after 24 months of ibrutinib treatment. Every receptor here comes from a human donor with chronic lymphocytic leukemia.

The chain links TRBV18 to TRBJ1-2, with D uncertain. This CDR3 spans 13 amino acids. Looked up from germline, CDR1 is KGHSH and CDR2 is LQKENI. V was cut by 3 bases and J by 5 bases, with 10 bases left in between. CDR3 coding DNA: TGTGCCAGCTCACCTGGGAGAAAGTATGGCTACACCTTC. Translating gives CASSPGRKYGYTF.

This clone was seen a single time. This chain uses TRBV7-9 with TRBJ1-1; D is possibly TRBD1 (6 bases). The V end lost 6 bases, the J end lost 5 bases, and 13 bases lay between the germline ends. The germline V gene encodes CDR1 SEHNR and CDR2 FQNEAQ (reference sequence). The CDR3 has 13 amino acids. The CDR3 is CASSQRGTTEAFF. In nucleotides, the CDR3 is TGTGCCAGCAGTCAAAGAGGGACAACTGAAGCTTTCTTT.

The gene calls are TRBV28 and TRBJ1-2; D not resolved. This CDR3 region has 13 residues. V was trimmed by 8 bases and J by 0 bases, leaving 10 bases between them. Germline CDR1 and CDR2: MDHEN and SYDVKM. The CDR3 DNA sequence: TGTGCCAGCGAAACGGATACTAACTATGGCTACACCTTC. Translating gives CASETDTNYGYTF.

The chain has TRBV2 and TRBJ2-1; 15 bases fit TRBD2. The V segment lost 6 bases and the J segment 7 bases; nucleotides outside the gene matches: 1. CDR3 length: 14 amino acids. Germline V gene lookup returns CDR1 SNHLY and CDR2 FYNNEI. CDR3 residues: CASSGTSGGNEQFF. The DNA for the CDR3 is TGTGCCAGCAGCGGGACTAGCGGGGGGAATGAGCAGTTCTTC.

The rearrangement links TRBV7-2 to TRBJ1-5, with D uncertain. The CDR3 runs to 14 residues. V lost 2 bases to trimming and J lost 1 base, with 6 bases between them. CDR1 and CDR2 from the germline V gene are SGHTA and FQGNSA. The CDR3 sequence is CASSLWASNQPQHF. CDR3 coding DNA: TGTGCCAGCAGCTTATGGGCCAGCAATCAGCCCCAGCATTTT.

The chain is built from TRBV10-3 and TRBJ2-3; 7 bases are shared with TRBD1. There are 15 residues in the CDR3. Trimming removed 3 bases from V and 0 bases from J; junction bases left unmatched: 3. The germline V gene encodes CDR1 ENHRY and CDR2 SYGVKD. The CDR3 loop is CAISDPGQSTDTQYF. In DNA form, the CDR3 reads TGTGCCATCAGTGACCCGGGACAGAGCACAGATACGCAGTATTTT.

The genes are TRBV10-3 and TRBJ1-5; D remains unclear. Germline V gene sequence: CDR1 ENHRY, CDR2 SYGVKD. V gave up 6 bases and J gave up 6 bases, with 12 bases separating them. The CDR3 extends over 13 amino acids. The CDR3 bases are TGTGCCATCAGGGGGTCCTCCGGTCAGCCCCAGCATTTT. Translated: CAIRGSSGQPQHF.

This chain links TRBV19 with TRBJ2-2; no reliable D call. CDR3 length equals 15 residues. Germline V CDR1 and CDR2: LNHDA, SQIVND (reference sequence). The V end was cut by 11 bases, the J end by 0 bases, with 16 bases between. The CDR3 sequence: CAASRPLPNTGELFF. The CDR3 nucleotides are TGTGCCGCCTCCCGACCCCTGCCGAACACCGGGGAGCTGTTTTTT.

Only one count was recorded for this clone. The chain has TRBV7-2 and TRBJ2-3, with D unresolved. Looked up from germline, CDR1 is SGHTA and CDR2 is FQGNSA. The CDR3 length is 13 residues. Trimming pared 4 bases from V and 4 bases from J, leaving 9 bases between. The CDR3 DNA reads TGTGCCAGCAGCTACAGTGCCCCAGATACGCAGTATTTT. Its protein is CASSYSAPDTQYF.

This chain links TRBV25-1 with TRBJ2-5; 10 bases are a match to TRBD1. Germline trimming cut 1 base from V and 5 bases from J; bases unmatched to any gene: 10. CDR1 and CDR2 (germline): MGHDK, SYGVNS. CDR3 length equals 17 residues. The CDR3 spells CASSEFPRQGAWETQYF. CDR3 sequence (DNA): TGTGCCAGCAGTGAATTCCCCCGACAGGGGGCGTGGGAGACCCAGTACTTC.

This clone showed up just once. The rearrangement uses TRBV23-1 and TRBJ1-2; possibly TRBD1 for D (6 bases). TRBV23-1 is assigned to the ORF class and has an uncertain function. CDR3 length equals 15 residues. Trimming cost V 0 bases and J 2 bases, with 10 bases left between them. DNA for the CDR3: TGCGCCAGCAGTCAATCGGTGGGGGCCAACTATGGCTACACCTTC. Translated, it gives CASSQSVGANYGYTF.

This clone was counted a few times. The CDR3 is CASSFLAGAYEQYF. CDR3 nucleotide sequence: TGTGCCAGCAGTTTTCTAGCGGGAGCCTACGAGCAGTACTTC. The chain couples TRBV27 to TRBJ2-7; 10 bases are a match to TRBD2. CDR1 and CDR2 from the germline V gene are MNHEY and SMNVEV (reference sequence). This CDR3 is built from 14 residues. V dropped 3 bases and J dropped 2; count of bases not matched to a gene: 1.

About this clone itself: One end of the junction is discordant with germline, which a read error may explain. V usage is TRBV7-7 and J usage is TRBJ1-5; D unresolved. Germline V gene sequence: CDR1 SSHAT, CDR2 FNYEAQ (reference sequence). The CDR3 covers 13 residues. As DNA, the CDR3 is TGTGCTAGCAGCTTAAGCGGCAATCAGCCCCAGCATTTT. Translated: CASSLSGNQPQHF.

This rearrangement joins TRBV28 to TRBJ1-4, with D possibly TRBD1 on 6 matching bases. The length of the CDR3 is 14 residues. V was trimmed by 3 bases and J by 10 bases, leaving 15 bases between them. CDR1 is MDHEN, CDR2 SYDVKM, per germline. CDR3: CASSFWGAGRKLFF. Written as DNA, the CDR3 is TGTGCCAGCAGTTTTTGGGGGGCTGGCAGAAAACTGTTTTTT.

This chain joins TRBV5-4 and TRBJ1-2, with 8 bases matching TRBD1. The V gene end was trimmed by 4 bases and the J gene end by 8 bases; junction bases not matched to a gene: 16. The germline gives CDR1 SGHNT, CDR2 YYREEE (reference sequence). This CDR3 contains 16 residues. Written as DNA, the CDR3 is TGTGCCAGCAGCCTGGGGGGGACAGGTCGTGCGGAAGGCTACACCTTC. This sequence encodes CASSLGGTGRAEGYTF.

This clone was found a few times. The chain is built from TRBV6-5 and TRBJ1-6; TRBD1 is a possible D gene (5 bases). Per germline, CDR1 MNHEY and CDR2 SVGAGI. The CDR3 consists of 13 residues. The V gene lost 2 bases and the J gene lost 9 bases, with 8 bases spanning the gap. The chain's CDR3 is CASSYGGGSPLHF. As DNA, the CDR3 is TGTGCCAGCAGTTACGGTGGGGGTTCACCCCTCCACTTT.

The chain carries TRBV5-1 and TRBJ2-5; 11 nucleotides align to TRBD2. The ends lost 4 bases at V and 0 bases at J; junction bases unmatched: 5. This CDR3 comprises 16 residues. The germline CDR1 and CDR2 sequences are SGHRS and YFSETQ. The CDR3 nucleotides are TGCGCCAGCAGCGGCCCTAGCGGGGGGCACCAAGAGACCCAGTACTTC. Its translation is CASSGPSGGHQETQYF.

This clone occurred once. The rearrangement links TRBV7-8 to TRBJ2-7, with a weak D call TRBD2 (6 bases). CDR3 length: 18 amino acids. Germline V CDR1 and CDR2: SGHVS, FQNEAQ. V dropped 5 bases and J dropped 2 bases, with 25 bases sitting between them. The CDR3 DNA follows: TGTGCCAGCAGCAGTTATAGGGGACGTGGGGCGGGGACCTACGAGCAGTACTTC. Translating gives CASSSYRGRGAGTYEQYF. The full variable domain, rest sourced from reference TRBV7-8 and TRBJ2-7, is GAGVSQSPRYKVAKRGQDVALRCDPISGHVSLFWYQQALGQGPEFLTYFQNEAQLDKSGLPSDRFFAERPEGSVSTLKIQRTQQEDSAVYLCASSSYRGRGAGTYEQYFGPGTRLTVT.

This clone was seen only a few times. This chain links TRBV19 with TRBJ2-5; the D gene is possibly TRBD2 (6 bases). The V and J ends lost 3 bases and 5 bases respectively, with 16 bases between them. This CDR3 comprises 15 residues. CDR1 LNHDA and CDR2 SQIVND come from the germline V gene (reference sequence). CDR3 DNA sequence: TGTGCCAGTAGTATGGGCGGCAGGAGGGGTGAGACCCAGTACTTC. It codes for CASSMGGRRGETQYF.